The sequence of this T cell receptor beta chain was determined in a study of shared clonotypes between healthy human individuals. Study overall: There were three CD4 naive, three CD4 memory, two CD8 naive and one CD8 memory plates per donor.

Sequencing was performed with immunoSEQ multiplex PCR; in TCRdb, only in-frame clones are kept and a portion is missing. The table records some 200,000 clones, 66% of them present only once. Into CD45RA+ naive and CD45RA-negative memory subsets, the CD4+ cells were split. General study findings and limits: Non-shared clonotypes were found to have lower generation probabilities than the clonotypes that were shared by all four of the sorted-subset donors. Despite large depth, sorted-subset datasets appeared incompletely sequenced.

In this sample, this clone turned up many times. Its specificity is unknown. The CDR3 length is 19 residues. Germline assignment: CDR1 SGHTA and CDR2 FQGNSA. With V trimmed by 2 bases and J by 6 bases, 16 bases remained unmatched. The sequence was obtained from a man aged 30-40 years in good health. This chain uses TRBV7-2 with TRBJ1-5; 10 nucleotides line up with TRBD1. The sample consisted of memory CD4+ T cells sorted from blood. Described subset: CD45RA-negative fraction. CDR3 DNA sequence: TGTGCCAGCAGCTTACATCACGGGACAGGGGCGATCGCTGGTCAGCCCCAGCATTTT. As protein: CASSLHHGTGAIAGQPQHF. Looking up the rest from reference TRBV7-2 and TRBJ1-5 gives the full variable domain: GAGVSQSPSNKVTEKGKDVELRCDPISGHTALYWYRQSLGQGLEFLIYFQGNSAPDKSGLPSDRFSAERTGGSVSTLTIQRTQQEDSAVYLCASSLHHGTGAIAGQPQHFGDGTRLSIL.